The next 6 T cell receptor beta chains were all read from a single sample in a study of cytomegalovirus exposure and HLA in healthy donors. The PCR ran on 60 Vbeta and 13 Jbeta primers. The protocol was immunoSEQ multiplex PCR, while the TCRdb copy is restricted to in-frame clones and leaves out a portion. The table has 150,000 to 200,000 clones, 78% seen once. The material sequenced was PBMCs. The receptors come from a female donor in good health and CMV-seronegative.

The rearrangement links TRBV27 to TRBJ1-3; maybe TRBD1 (6 bases). V lost 0 bases and J lost 2, with 8 bases in between. The CDR3 runs to 15 residues. Germline CDR1 reads MNHEY; CDR2 reads SMNVEV (reference sequence). The CDR3 spells CASSLSGGPGNTIYF. The CDR3 nucleotides read TGTGCCAGCAGTTTATCCGGGGGGCCTGGAAACACCATATATTTT.

Note on this clone: At the DNA level, this CDR3 is encoded by other sequences in the same sample as well. The rearrangement joins TRBV30 to TRBJ1-5; TRBD1 matches 8 bases. Germline-derived CDR1 and CDR2 are GTSNPN and SVGIG (reference sequence). The CDR3 length is 14 residues. V was pared by 0 bases and J by 4 bases, with 2 bases of the junction left unmatched. CDR3 in DNA: TGTGCCTGGAGTGTAGGACAGGGAAATCAGCCCCAGCATTTT. It translates to CAWSVGQGNQPQHF.

The rearrangement joins TRBV6-5 to TRBJ2-7; 12 positions agree with TRBD1. The CDR3 covers 15 residues. CDR1 MNHEY and CDR2 SVGAGI come from the germline V gene. Trimming at V came to 0 bases and at J to 7 bases, leaving 4 bases not matched to a gene. This CDR3 reads CASSYSGQGADEQYF. In DNA, the CDR3 is TGTGCCAGCAGTTACTCGGGACAGGGGGCAGATGAGCAGTACTTC.

V usage is TRBV6-1 and J usage is TRBJ2-7; 8 bases match TRBD1. The CDR3 sequence is 14 residues long. Germline CDR1 and CDR2: MNHNS and SASEGT. The ends lost 6 bases at V and 0 bases at J; junction bases unmatched: 4. Here the CDR3 DNA reads TGTGCCAGCAGGGACAGGGCGAGCTCCTACGAGCAGTACTTC. Encoded protein: CASRDRASSYEQYF.

The chain recombines TRBV18 with TRBJ1-2, with D uncertain. Germline CDR1 and CDR2: KGHSH and LQKENI. The ends were cut back, 3 bases at V and 4 bases at J, with 15 bases in the middle. CDR3 length: 15 residues. The DNA of the CDR3 is TGTGCCAGCTCACCCGATCTTGGTTATAGCTATGGCTACACCTTC. Translating gives CASSPDLGYSYGYTF.

V gene TRBV13 combines with J gene TRBJ2-1; D is undetermined. Germline lookup yields CDR1 PRHDT and CDR2 FYEKMQ (reference sequence). CDR3 length: 13 residues. V dropped 6 bases and J dropped 2 bases, with 8 bases sitting between them. The CDR3 here is CASRRIAYNEQFF. The DNA for the CDR3 is TGTGCCAGCAGGCGGATAGCCTACAATGAGCAGTTCTTC.